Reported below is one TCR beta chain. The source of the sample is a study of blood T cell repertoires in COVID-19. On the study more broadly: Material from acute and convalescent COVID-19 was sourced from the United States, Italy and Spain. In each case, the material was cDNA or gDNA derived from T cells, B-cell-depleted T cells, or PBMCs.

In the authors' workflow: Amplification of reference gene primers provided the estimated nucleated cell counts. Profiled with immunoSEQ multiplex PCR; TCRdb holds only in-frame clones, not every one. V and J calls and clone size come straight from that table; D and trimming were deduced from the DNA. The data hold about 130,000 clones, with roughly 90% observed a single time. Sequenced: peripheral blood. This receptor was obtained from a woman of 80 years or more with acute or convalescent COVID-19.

DNA for the CDR3: TGTGCCAGTAGTATAACAGGAGCGAGAAGCTCCTACAATGAGCAGTTCTTC. Amino acids: CASSITGARSSYNEQFF. The chain has TRBV19 and TRBJ2-1; D is possibly TRBD1 (5 bases). V was pared by 2 bases and J by 0 bases, with 14 bases between. The CDR3 spans 17 residues. CDR1 and CDR2 (germline): LNHDA, SQIVND (reference sequence).